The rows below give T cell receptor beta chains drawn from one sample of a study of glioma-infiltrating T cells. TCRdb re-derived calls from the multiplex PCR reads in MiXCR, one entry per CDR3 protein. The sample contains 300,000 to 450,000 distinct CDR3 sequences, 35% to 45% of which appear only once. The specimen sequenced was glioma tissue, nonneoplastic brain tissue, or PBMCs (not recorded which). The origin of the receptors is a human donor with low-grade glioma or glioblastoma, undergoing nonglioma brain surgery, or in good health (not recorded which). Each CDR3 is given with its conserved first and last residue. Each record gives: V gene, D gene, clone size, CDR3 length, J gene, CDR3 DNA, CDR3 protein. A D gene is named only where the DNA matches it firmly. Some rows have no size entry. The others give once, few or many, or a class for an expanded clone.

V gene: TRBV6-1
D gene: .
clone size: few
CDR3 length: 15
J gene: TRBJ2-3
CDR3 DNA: TGTGCCAGCATCGAATTGGGACGGACCACGTATACGCAGTATTTT
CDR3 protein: CASIELGRTTYTQYF

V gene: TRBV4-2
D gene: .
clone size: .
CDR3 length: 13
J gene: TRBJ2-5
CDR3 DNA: TGTGCCAGCAGCCTAGAAGCGGGAGAGACCCAGTACTTC
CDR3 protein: CASSLEAGETQYF

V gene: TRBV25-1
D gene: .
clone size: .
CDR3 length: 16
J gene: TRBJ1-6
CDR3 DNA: TGTGCCAGCAGTGAGGGAGTCGGTGGCGTAGGTTCACCCCTCCTATTT
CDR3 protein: CASSEGVGGVGSPLLF

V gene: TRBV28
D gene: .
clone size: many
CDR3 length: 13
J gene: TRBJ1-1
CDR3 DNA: TGTGCCAGCAGTCCTGCCCGACCCTGGGAAGCTTTCTTT
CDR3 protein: CASSPARPWEAFF

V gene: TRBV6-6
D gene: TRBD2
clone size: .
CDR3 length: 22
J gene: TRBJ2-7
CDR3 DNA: TGTGCCAGCAGTTACGGTACACCGGGACTAGCGGGAGGCGTGATAAGCTCCTACGAGCAGTACTTC
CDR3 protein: CASSYGTPGLAGGVISSYEQYF

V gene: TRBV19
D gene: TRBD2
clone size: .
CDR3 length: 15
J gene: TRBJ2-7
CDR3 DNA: TGTGCCAGTAGTACCCATGGGACGGGGGGCTACGAGCAGTACTTC
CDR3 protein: CASSTHGTGGYEQYF

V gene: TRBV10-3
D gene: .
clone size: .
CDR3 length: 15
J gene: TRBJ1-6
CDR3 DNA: TGTTCCATCAAGAGGACAGACTCCTATAATTCACCCCTCCACTTT
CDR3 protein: CSIKRTDSYNSPLHF

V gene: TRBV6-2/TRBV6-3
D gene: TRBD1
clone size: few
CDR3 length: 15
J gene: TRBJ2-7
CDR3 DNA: TGTGCCAGCAGTTACTCCGGGACAGGGGGTTACGAGCAGTACTTC
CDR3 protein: CASSYSGTGGYEQYF

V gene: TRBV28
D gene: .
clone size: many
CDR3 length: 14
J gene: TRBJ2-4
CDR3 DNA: TGTGCCAGCAGTTTATCCGTCAGCCGAAACATTCAGTACTTC
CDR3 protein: CASSLSVSRNIQYF

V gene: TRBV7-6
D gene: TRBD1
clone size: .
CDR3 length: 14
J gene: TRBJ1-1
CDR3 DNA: TGTGCCAGCAGCGAGTGGACAGGAACCTCTGAAGCTTTCTTT
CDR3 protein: CASSEWTGTSEAFF

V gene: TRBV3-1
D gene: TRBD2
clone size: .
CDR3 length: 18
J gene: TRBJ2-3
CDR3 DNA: TGTGCCAGCAGCCCGAACCCCATAGCGGGAACCGGCACAGATACGCAGTATTTT
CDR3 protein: CASSPNPIAGTGTDTQYF

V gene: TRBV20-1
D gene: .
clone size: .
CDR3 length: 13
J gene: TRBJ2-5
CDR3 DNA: TGCAGTGCTAGAGACAGGGTCCAAGAGACCCAGTACTTC
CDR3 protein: CSARDRVQETQYF

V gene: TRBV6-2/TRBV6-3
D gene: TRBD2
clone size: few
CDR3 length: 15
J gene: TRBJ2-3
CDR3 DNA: TGTGCCAGCAGCCCCGCCGCTAGCGGATTAGGTACGCAGTATTTT
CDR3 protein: CASSPAASGLGTQYF

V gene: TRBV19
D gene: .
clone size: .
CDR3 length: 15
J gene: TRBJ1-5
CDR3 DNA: TGTGCCAGTAGTATAGATTCAGGGTTGGGGCAGCCCCAGCATTTT
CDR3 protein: CASSIDSGLGQPQHF

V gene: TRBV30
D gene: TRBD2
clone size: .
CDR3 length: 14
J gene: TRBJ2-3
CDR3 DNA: TGTGCCTGGAGTCTTAGCGGGGTCACAGATACGCAGTATTTT
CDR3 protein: CAWSLSGVTDTQYF

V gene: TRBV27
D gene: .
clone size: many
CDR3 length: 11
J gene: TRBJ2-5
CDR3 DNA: TGTGCCAGCAGTTTCGCAGAGACCCAGTACTTC
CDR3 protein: CASSFAETQYF

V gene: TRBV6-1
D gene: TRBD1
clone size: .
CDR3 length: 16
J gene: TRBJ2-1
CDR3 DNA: TGTGCCAGCAGTCGTCAGACAGGGCCCCAAATGAATGAGCAGATCTTC
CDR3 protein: CASSRQTGPQMNEQIF

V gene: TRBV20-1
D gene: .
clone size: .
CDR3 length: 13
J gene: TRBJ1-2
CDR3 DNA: TGCAGTGTCCCGGGGTTATTTAACTATAACTACACCTTC
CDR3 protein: CSVPGLFNYNYTF

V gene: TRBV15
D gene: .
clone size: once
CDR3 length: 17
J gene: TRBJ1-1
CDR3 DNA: TGTGCCATAAGCAGAACGTGGGACACCCTATCCGCTGGTGAAGCTTTCTTT
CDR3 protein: CAISRTWDTLSAGEAFF

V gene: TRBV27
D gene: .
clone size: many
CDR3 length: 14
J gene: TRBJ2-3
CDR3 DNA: TGTGCCAGCAGTTTAAAAGGGGTAGCAGGTGGGCAGTATTTT
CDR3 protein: CASSLKGVAGGQYF

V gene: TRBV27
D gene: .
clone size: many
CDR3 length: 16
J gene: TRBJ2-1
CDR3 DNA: TGTGCCAGCAGTTTATCTAATATTGGACCCTACAATGAGCAGTTCTTC
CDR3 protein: CASSLSNIGPYNEQFF

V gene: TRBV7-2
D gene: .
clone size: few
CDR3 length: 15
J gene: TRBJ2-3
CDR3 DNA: TGTGCCAGCAGCTTAGGGGCTTCACGGGGAGATACGCAGTATTTT
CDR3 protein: CASSLGASRGDTQYF

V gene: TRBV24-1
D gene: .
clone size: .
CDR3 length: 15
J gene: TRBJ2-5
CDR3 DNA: TGTGCCACCAGTGATTCTCGCGCTTACCAAGAGACCCAGTACTTC
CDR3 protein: CATSDSRAYQETQYF

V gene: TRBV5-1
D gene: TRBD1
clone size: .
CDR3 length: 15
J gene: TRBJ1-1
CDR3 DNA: TGCGCCAGCAGCTCTGGACAGGGTGTGAGCACTGAAGTTTTCTTT
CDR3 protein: CASSSGQGVSTEVFF

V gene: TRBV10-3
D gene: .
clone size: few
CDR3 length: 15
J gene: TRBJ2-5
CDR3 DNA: TGTGCCATCAGTGAGTCGACGGGCCGACAAGAGACCCAGTACTTC
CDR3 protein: CAISESTGRQETQYF

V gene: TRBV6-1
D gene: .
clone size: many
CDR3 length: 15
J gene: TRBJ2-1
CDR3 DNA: TGTGCCAGCAGTGGTCTAGGGGGACACTACAATGAGCAGTTCTTC
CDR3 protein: CASSGLGGHYNEQFF

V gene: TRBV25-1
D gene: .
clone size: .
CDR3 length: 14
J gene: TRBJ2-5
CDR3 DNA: TGTGCCAGCAGTGAAAGGACAGTCCAGGGGACCCAGTACTTC
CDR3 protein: CASSERTVQGTQYF

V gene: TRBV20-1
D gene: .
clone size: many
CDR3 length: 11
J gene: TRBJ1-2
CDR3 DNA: TGCAGTGCTAGCGCAGGGCTTGGCTACACCTTC
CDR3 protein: CSASAGLGYTF

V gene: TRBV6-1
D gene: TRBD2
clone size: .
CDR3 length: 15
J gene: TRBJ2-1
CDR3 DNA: TGTGCCAGCCTAGCGGGAAGCAACTCCTACAATGAGCAGTTCTTC
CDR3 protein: CASLAGSNSYNEQFF

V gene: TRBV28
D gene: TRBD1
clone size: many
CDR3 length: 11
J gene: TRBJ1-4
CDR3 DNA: TGTGCCAGCAGTGGGACAGGGAAACTGTTTTTT
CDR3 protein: CASSGTGKLFF

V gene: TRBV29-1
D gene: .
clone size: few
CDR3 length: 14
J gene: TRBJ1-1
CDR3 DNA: TGCAGCGTTCCAAGGGGGGGGTTGAACACTGAAGCTTTCTTT
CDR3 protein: CSVPRGGLNTEAFF